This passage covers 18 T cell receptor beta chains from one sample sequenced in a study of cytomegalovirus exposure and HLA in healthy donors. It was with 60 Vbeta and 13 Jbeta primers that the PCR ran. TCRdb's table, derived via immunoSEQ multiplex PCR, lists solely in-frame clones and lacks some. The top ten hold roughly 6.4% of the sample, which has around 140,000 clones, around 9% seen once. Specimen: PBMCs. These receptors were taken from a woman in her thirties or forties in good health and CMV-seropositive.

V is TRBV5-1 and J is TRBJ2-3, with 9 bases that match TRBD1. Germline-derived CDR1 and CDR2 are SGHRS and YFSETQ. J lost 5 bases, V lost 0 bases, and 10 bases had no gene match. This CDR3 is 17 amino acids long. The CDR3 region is CASSLVNLQTGGDTQYF. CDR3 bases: TGCGCCAGCAGCTTGGTTAACCTACAGACAGGGGGAGATACGCAGTATTTT.

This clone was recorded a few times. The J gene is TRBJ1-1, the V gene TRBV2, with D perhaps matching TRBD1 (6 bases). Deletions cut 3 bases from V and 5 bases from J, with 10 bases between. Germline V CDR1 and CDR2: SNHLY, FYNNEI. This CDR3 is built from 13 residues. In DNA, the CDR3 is TGTGCCAGCAGTGACTACAGGGATACTGAAGCTTTCTTT. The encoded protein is CASSDYRDTEAFF.

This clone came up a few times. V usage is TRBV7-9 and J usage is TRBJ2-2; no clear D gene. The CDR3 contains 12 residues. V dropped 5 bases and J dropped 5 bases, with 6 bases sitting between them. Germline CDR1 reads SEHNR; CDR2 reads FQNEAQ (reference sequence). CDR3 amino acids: CASSVHTGELFF. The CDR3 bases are TGTGCCAGCAGCGTACATACCGGGGAGCTGTTTTTT.

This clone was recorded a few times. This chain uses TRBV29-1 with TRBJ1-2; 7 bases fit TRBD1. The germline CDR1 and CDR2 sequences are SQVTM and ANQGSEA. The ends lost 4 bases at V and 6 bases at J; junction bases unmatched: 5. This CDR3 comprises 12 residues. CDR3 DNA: TGCAGCGTTGTGGATCAGGGGGATGGCTACACCTTC. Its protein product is CSVVDQGDGYTF.

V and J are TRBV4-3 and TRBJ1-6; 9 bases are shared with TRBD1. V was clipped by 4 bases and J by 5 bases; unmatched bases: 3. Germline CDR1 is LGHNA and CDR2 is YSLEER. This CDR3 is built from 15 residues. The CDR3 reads CASSLRDRDNSPLHF. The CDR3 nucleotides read TGCGCCAGCAGCCTCCGGGACAGGGATAATTCACCCCTCCACTTT.

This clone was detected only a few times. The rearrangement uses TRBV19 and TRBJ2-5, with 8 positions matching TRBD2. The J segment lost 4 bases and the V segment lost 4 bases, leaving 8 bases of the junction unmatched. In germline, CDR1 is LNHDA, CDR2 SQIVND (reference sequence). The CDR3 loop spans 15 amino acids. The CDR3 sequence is CASSTIRGGGETQYF. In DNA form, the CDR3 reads TGTGCCAGTAGTACAATTCGGGGGGGCGGAGAGACCCAGTACTTC.

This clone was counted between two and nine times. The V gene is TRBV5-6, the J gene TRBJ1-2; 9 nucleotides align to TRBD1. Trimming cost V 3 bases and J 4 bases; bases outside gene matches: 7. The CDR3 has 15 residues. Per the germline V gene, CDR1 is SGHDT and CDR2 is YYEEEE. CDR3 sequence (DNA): TGTGCCAGCAGCTCCGGACAGGGGCCTATCTATGGCTACACCTTC. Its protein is CASSSGQGPIYGYTF.

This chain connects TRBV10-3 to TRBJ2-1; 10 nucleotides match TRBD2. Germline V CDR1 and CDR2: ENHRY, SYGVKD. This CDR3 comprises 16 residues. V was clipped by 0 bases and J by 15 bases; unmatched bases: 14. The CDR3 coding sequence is TGTGCCATCAGTGAGTCCCTAACTAGCGGGGAGCCCTGGTCGTTCTTC. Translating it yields CAISESLTSGEPWSFF.

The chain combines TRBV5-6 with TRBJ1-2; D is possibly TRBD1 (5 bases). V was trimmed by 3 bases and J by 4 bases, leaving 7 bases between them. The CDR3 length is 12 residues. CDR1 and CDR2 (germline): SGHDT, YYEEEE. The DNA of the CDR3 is TGTGCCAGCAGCTCCGGGGGCTATGGCTACACCTTC. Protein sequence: CASSSGGYGYTF.

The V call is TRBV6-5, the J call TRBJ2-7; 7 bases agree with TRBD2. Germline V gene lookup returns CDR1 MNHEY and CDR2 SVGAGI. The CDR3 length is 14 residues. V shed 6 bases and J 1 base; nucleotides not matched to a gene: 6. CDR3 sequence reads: CASSPGGGSYEQYF. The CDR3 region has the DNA TGTGCCAGCAGCCCCGGGGGAGGGTCCTACGAGCAGTACTTC.

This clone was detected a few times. The CDR3 DNA reads TGTGCCGGAACTAGCGGGGGGATGGGTACGCAGTATTTT. Protein product: CAGTSGGMGTQYF. The chain has TRBV6-5 and TRBJ2-3; 12 nucleotides line up with TRBD2. CDR1 and CDR2 (germline): MNHEY, SVGAGI. Losses at the gene ends were 11 bases for V and 8 bases for J; bases not matched to a gene: 8. This CDR3 is built from 13 residues.

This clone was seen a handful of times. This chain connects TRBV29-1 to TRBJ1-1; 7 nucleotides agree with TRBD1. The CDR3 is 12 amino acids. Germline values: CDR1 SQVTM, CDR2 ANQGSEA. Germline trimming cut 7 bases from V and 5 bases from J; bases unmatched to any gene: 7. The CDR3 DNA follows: TGCAGCGCTTACTTGGGACAGACTGAAGCTTTCTTT. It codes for CSAYLGQTEAFF. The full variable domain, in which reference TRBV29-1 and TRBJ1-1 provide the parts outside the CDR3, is SAVISQKPSRDICQRGTSLTIQCQVDSQVTMMFWYRQQPGQSLTLIATANQGSEATYESGFVIDKFPISRPNLTFSTLTVSNMSPEDSSIYLCSAYLGQTEAFFGQGTRLTVV.

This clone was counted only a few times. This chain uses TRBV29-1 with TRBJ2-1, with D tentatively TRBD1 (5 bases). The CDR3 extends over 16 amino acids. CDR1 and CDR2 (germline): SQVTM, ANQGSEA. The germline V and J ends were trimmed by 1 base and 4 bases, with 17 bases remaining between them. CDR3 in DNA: TGCAGCGTTGAAGGGGGCGTCGGCGGTGGTTACAATGAGCAGTTCTTC. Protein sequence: CSVEGGVGGGYNEQFF.

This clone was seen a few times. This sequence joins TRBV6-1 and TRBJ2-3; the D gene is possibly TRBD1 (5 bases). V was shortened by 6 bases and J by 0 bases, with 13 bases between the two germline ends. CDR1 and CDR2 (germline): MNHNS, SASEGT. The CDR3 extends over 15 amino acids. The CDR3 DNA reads TGTGCCAGCAGCAAGGAGACAGCTAGCACAGATACGCAGTATTTT. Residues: CASSKETASTDTQYF.

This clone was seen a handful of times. CDR3 sequence reads: CASRSDRDTGELFF. CDR3 sequence (DNA): TGTGCCAGTAGATCGGACAGAGACACCGGGGAGCTGTTTTTT. This sequence joins TRBV19 and TRBJ2-2, with D perhaps TRBD1 (6 bases). The CDR3 is 14 amino acids. The V end was cut by 6 bases, the J end by 3 bases, with 11 bases between. Germline V CDR1 and CDR2: LNHDA, SQIVND (reference sequence).

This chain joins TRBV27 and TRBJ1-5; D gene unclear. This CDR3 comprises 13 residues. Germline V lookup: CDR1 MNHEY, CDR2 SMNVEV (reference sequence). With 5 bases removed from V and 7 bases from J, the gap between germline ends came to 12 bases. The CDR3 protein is CASSAFLRQPQHF. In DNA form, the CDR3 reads TGTGCCAGCAGTGCTTTCCTCCGGCAGCCCCAGCATTTT.

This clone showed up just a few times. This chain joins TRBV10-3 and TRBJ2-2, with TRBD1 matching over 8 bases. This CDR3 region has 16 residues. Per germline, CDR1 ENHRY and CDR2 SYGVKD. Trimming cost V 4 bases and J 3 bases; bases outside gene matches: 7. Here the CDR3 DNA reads TGTGCCATCAGTGGGACAGGGTCGGGCGACACCGGGGAGCTGTTTTTT. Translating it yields CAISGTGSGDTGELFF.

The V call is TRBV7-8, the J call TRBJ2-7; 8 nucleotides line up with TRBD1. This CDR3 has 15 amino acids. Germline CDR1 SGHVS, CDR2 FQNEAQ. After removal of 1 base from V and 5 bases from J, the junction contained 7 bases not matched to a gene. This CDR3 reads CASSLGGDRGHEQYF. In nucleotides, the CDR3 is TGTGCCAGCAGCTTAGGCGGCGACAGGGGCCACGAGCAGTACTTC. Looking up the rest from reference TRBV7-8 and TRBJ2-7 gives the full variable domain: GAGVSQSPRYKVAKRGQDVALRCDPISGHVSLFWYQQALGQGPEFLTYFQNEAQLDKSGLPSDRFFAERPEGSVSTLKIQRTQQEDSAVYLCASSLGGDRGHEQYFGPGTRLTVT.